Presented here are 14 T cell receptor beta chains from one specimen sequenced in a study of blood T cell repertoires in COVID-19 (TCRdb year 2020). Library preparation used the immunoSEQ multiplex PCR assay. In TCRdb, the immuneACCESS table is reduced to in-frame sequences with V and J assigned. These tables do not hold every clone; where another copy was compared, an unresolved V gene accounts for under half, and the others remain unexplained. Here the sample has under 250,000 clones; roughly 84% occur a single time. The ten largest account for roughly 4.6% of the sample. The sample consisted of peripheral blood. These receptors all come from a woman aged 55-69 years who had recovered from COVID-19.

The chain carries TRBV28 and TRBJ2-7, with D perhaps matching TRBD2 (6 bases). The V gene lost 6 bases and the J gene lost 5 bases, with 17 bases spanning the gap. The CDR3 consists of 14 residues. Per germline, CDR1 MDHEN and CDR2 SYDVKM. This CDR3 is CASSQGLKPDEQYF. The DNA of the CDR3 is TGTGCCAGCAGCCAGGGACTCAAACCCGACGAGCAGTACTTC.

The rearrangement uses TRBV24-1 and TRBJ2-3, with 7 bases matching TRBD1. The CDR3 has 16 amino acids. J gave up 0 bases and V 5 bases, and 7 bases lay outside the gene matches. CDR1 and CDR2 (germline): KGHDR, SFDVKD. CDR3 nucleotides: TGTGCCACCAGTGCTACCGGGACAGCTAGCACAGATACGCAGTATTTT. Its protein product is CATSATGTASTDTQYF.

The CDR3 here is CATQNTRDGYTF. The DNA of the CDR3 is TGTGCCACCCAAAACACCCGTGATGGCTACACCTTC. The rearrangement uses TRBV7-9 and TRBJ1-2; unclear D gene. Germline CDR1 SEHNR, CDR2 FQNEAQ (reference sequence). Deletions cut 10 bases from V and 6 bases from J, with 15 bases between. The CDR3 length is 12 residues.

The rearrangement joins TRBV7-8 to TRBJ1-4; D ambiguous. This CDR3 spans 16 amino acids. Deletions cut 2 bases from V and 0 bases from J, with 10 bases between. Germline-derived CDR1 and CDR2 are SGHVS and FQNEAQ. The CDR3 region is CASSLTSPPTNEKLFF. DNA for the CDR3: TGTGCCAGCAGCTTAACATCCCCTCCAACTAATGAAAAACTGTTTTTT.

This chain joins TRBV7-6 and TRBJ2-3, with 8 bases matching TRBD2. Germline trimming cut 1 base from V and 1 base from J; bases unmatched to any gene: 1. The CDR3 extends over 15 amino acids. Germline V gene sequence: CDR1 SGHVS, CDR2 FNYEAQ. Here the CDR3 reads CASSLVSGGTDTQYF. In DNA, the CDR3 is TGTGCCAGCAGCTTAGTTAGCGGGGGCACAGATACGCAGTATTTT.

This sequence joins TRBV12-3 or TRBV12-4 and TRBJ1-5; D remains ambiguous. The V and J ends lost 3 bases and 9 bases respectively, with 12 bases between them. The CDR3 consists of 13 residues. The DNA of the CDR3 is TGTGCCAGCAGTTTTGAGGGCACGGGGCCCCAGCATTTT. Translation: CASSFEGTGPQHF.

V is TRBV18 and J is TRBJ1-2; TRBD1 might be the D (6 bases). This CDR3 region has 13 residues. The germline gives CDR1 KGHSH, CDR2 LQKENI. Trimming shortened V by 3 bases and J by 4 bases, and 9 bases separated the two germline ends. CDR3 in DNA: TGTGCCAGCTCACCGTCGGACAGCTATGGCTACACCTTC. Amino acids: CASSPSDSYGYTF.

The rearrangement links TRBV3-1 (or the pseudogene TRBV3-2) to TRBJ2-3; tentative D call: TRBD1 (6 bases). The V end lost 1 base, the J end lost 6 bases, and 14 bases lay between the germline ends. Germline loops: CDR1 LGHDT, CDR2 YNNKEL (reference sequence). The CDR3 runs 15 residues. The chain's CDR3 is CASSQAAGVWDTQYF. The CDR3 DNA sequence: TGTGCCAGCAGCCAAGCTGCAGGGGTTTGGGATACGCAGTATTTT.

The chain uses TRBV5-5 and TRBJ1-1; 8 bases fit TRBD1. Trimming took 1 base from V and 1 from J; bases not matched to a gene: 6. Germline V gene data show CDR1 as SGHKS and CDR2 as YYEKEE (reference sequence). CDR3 length: 16 amino acids. The CDR3 nucleotides are TGTGCCAGCAGCTTGCCCGCAGGGGGCTCGAACACTGAAGCTTTCTTT. It yields the protein CASSLPAGGSNTEAFF.

V is TRBV7-8 and J is TRBJ1-4, with 7 nucleotides matching TRBD1. The V gene end was trimmed by 1 base and the J gene end by 4 bases; junction bases not matched to a gene: 6. This CDR3 has 16 amino acids. The germline gives CDR1 SGHVS, CDR2 FQNEAQ. The DNA for the CDR3 is TGTGCCAGCAGCTTAGTGCAGGGGGGTTTTAATGAAAAACTGTTTTTT. Protein sequence: CASSLVQGGFNEKLFF.

The chain carries TRBV13 and TRBJ2-1; 11 nucleotides match TRBD2. The CDR3 runs 19 residues. Germline V CDR1 and CDR2: PRHDT, FYEKMQ (reference sequence). Germline trimming cut 2 bases from V and 0 bases from J; bases unmatched to any gene: 9. CDR3 nucleotides: TGTGCCAGCAGCTTATTGTCTGTCCTAGCGGGGGGCTCCTACAATGAGCAGTTCTTC. Translation gives CASSLLSVLAGGSYNEQFF.

This clone was seen a few times. This chain connects TRBV2 to TRBJ1-2; possible D gene TRBD1, 6 bases. V was trimmed by 6 bases and J by 2 bases, leaving 10 bases between them. Germline values: CDR1 SNHLY, CDR2 FYNNEI. The CDR3 sequence is 13 residues long. The CDR3: CASRTGTNYGYTF. The CDR3, as DNA: TGTGCCAGCAGAACAGGGACAAACTATGGCTACACCTTC.

The genes are TRBV7-2 and TRBJ1-3; 12 bases map to TRBD1. Germline assignment: CDR1 SGHTA and CDR2 FQGNSA. J lost 0 bases, V lost 1 base, and 4 bases had no gene match. There are 18 residues in the CDR3. CDR3 sequence: CASSLGGTGGISGNTIYF. The CDR3 nucleotides are TGTGCCAGCAGCTTAGGAGGGACAGGGGGCATCTCTGGAAACACCATATATTTT.

The chain has TRBV27 and TRBJ1-1; 7 nucleotides match TRBD1. The CDR3 loop spans 11 amino acids. The germline V gene encodes CDR1 MNHEY and CDR2 SMNVEV (reference sequence). V lost 6 bases, J lost 13 bases, and 8 bases stayed unmatched. This CDR3 is CASSVGTVVFF. The CDR3 DNA is TGTGCCAGCAGCGTCGGGACAGTCGTTTTCTTT.